The rows below give T cell receptor beta chains drawn from one sample of a study of blood T cell repertoires in COVID-19. Clones were read by immunoSEQ multiplex PCR, and TCRdb kept only the in-frame ones, dropping some. The sample holds about 12,000 clones; 71% are singletons and the top ten take approximately 6%. Material: peripheral blood. The receptors here all came from a man aged 55 to 70 with COVID-19, enrolled during active disease. Each CDR3 is given with its conserved first and last residue. D genes are given only for firm matches. A clone size is listed for some rows: how often the clone was seen (once, few, many), or a class if it is expanded.

v_gene	d_gene	j_gene	abundance	CDR3aa	CDR3nt
TRBV5-4	TRBD2	TRBJ2-1	.	CASGLAGANEQFF	TGTGCCAGCGGGCTAGCGGGGGCCAATGAGCAGTTCTTC
TRBV4-1	.	TRBJ1-1	.	CASSQDRGMAEAFF	TGCGCCAGCAGCCAAGATCGGGGAATGGCTGAAGCTTTCTTT
TRBV29-1	.	TRBJ1-1	.	CSVTRQNTEAFF	TGCAGCGTTACCCGACAGAACACTGAAGCTTTCTTT
TRBV18	.	TRBJ1-5	few	CASSWAGTLNQPQHF	TGTGCCAGCTCATGGGCCGGGACACTTAATCAGCCCCAGCATTTT
TRBV28	.	TRBJ1-5	.	CASSLGLGGVVQPQHF	TGTGCCAGCAGTTTAGGTCTTGGAGGGGTAGTTCAGCCCCAGCATTTT
TRBV7-6	.	TRBJ2-3	.	CASSLASGFADTQYF	TGTGCCAGCAGCTTAGCTTCGGGTTTCGCAGATACGCAGTATTTT
TRBV5-1	.	TRBJ1-1	once	CASSLEIGVNTEAFF	TGCGCCAGCAGCTTGGAAATAGGAGTGAACACTGAAGCTTTCTTT
TRBV19	TRBD1	TRBJ2-7	.	CASRDGQGSSYEQYF	TGTGCCAGTAGGGACGGACAGGGGAGCTCCTACGAGCAGTACTTC
TRBV5-8	.	TRBJ1-2	.	CASSLQVNYGYTF	TGTGCCAGCAGCTTACAGGTTAACTATGGCTACACCTTC
TRBV7-8	.	TRBJ2-3	.	CASSLQGVSTDTQYF	TGTGCCAGCAGCTTGCAGGGTGTTAGCACAGATACGCAGTATTTT
TRBV5-1	.	TRBJ1-1	.	CASSLKQDTEAFF	TGCGCCAGCAGCTTGAAACAGGACACTGAAGCTTTCTTT
TRBV14	.	TRBJ2-7	.	CASSQVFRQTGGSYEQYF	TGTGCCAGCAGCCAAGTTTTTAGGCAGACAGGAGGCTCCTACGAGCAGTACTTC
TRBV5-1	TRBD2	TRBJ2-1	.	CASSFSSGDSYNEQFF	TGCGCCAGCAGCTTTAGTAGCGGGGATTCCTACAATGAGCAGTTCTTC
TRBV25-1	.	TRBJ1-1	.	CASSERRNTEAFF	TGTGCCAGCAGTGAGAGGCGGAACACTGAAGCTTTCTTT
TRBV27	.	TRBJ1-5	.	CASSLTRAHSNQPQHF	TGTGCCAGCAGTTTAACCAGGGCACATAGCAATCAGCCCCAGCATTTT
TRBV6-6	TRBD1	TRBJ2-2	.	CASSYGTGGTGELFF	TGTGCCAGCAGTTACGGGACAGGGGGCACCGGGGAGCTGTTTTTT
TRBV28	.	TRBJ2-6	.	CASSLGGSGANVLTF	TGTGCCAGCAGTTTAGGAGGATCTGGGGCCAACGTCCTGACTTTC
TRBV5-1	TRBD1	TRBJ1-6	.	CASSLGQDDSYNSPLHF	TGCGCCAGCAGCCTAGGACAGGATGACTCCTATAATTCACCCCTCCACTTT
TRBV7-6	.	TRBJ2-2	.	CASSAVRGGELFF	TGTGCCAGCAGCGCGGTCAGGGGCGGGGAGCTGTTTTTT
TRBV10-3	.	TRBJ1-2	.	CAISAAQGGGYTF	TGTGCCATCAGTGCGGCGCAGGGAGGAGGCTACACCTTC
TRBV18	TRBD1	TRBJ1-1	.	CASSEGQGAYRDTEAFF	TGTGCCAGCTCAGAGGGACAGGGGGCTTATCGGGACACTGAAGCTTTCTTT
TRBV19	TRBD2	TRBJ2-1	.	CASSIQRGGDFDEQFF	TGTGCCAGTAGTATTCAGCGGGGGGGCGATTTTGATGAGCAGTTCTTC